This is a list of T cell receptor beta chains from one sample in a study of T cells in Graves' hyperthyroidism and ophthalmopathy. TCRdb recomputed calls from the multiplex PCR reads with MiXCR, one row per CDR3 protein. The sample holds around 480,000 distinct CDR3 sequences; approximately 14% are singletons and the top ten take around 17%. The sequencing sample was made of blood. Every receptor here comes from a woman younger than 35 with Graves' hyperthyroidism. The CDR3 runs from the conserved cysteine through the conserved F or W. D genes are given only for firm matches. Part of the rows lack a size; the others show once, few, many or a class for expanded clones.

J,V,D,size,CDR3,DNA
TRBJ1-2,TRBV12-5,-,few,CASGYGGYGYTF,TGTGCTAGTGGTTATGGGGGTTATGGCTACACCTTC
TRBJ1-1,TRBV20-1,TRBD1,many,CSARQGGKKTEAFF,TGCAGTGCTAGACAGGGGGGGAAAAAGACTGAAGCTTTCTTT
TRBJ2-1,TRBV6-1,TRBD2,-,CASRPLSGSSYNEQFF,TGTGCCAGCAGACCCCTTAGCGGGAGTTCCTACAATGAGCAGTTCTTC
TRBJ2-7,TRBV5-1,TRBD1,few,CASSLGTGFEYEQYF,TGCGCCAGCAGCTTGGGGACAGGGTTTGAATACGAGCAGTACTTC
TRBJ2-3,TRBV19,-,-,CASSIVRTAITDTQYF,TGTGCCAGTAGTATAGTCAGGACAGCAATTACAGATACGCAGTATTTT
TRBJ2-1,TRBV7-2,TRBD1,many,CASSPGTGLGNEQFF,TGTGCCAGCAGCCCAGGGACAGGGCTCGGCAATGAGCAGTTCTTC
TRBJ2-5,TRBV10-3,-,many,CAISESRREETQYF,TGTGCCATCAGTGAGTCGCGGAGGGAGGAGACCCAGTACTTC
TRBJ1-2,TRBV28,-,many,CASSSPHYGYTF,TGTGCCAGCAGCAGCCCCCACTATGGCTACACCTTC
TRBJ2-4,TRBV11-2,-,many,CASSLRPRGNIQYF,TGTGCCAGCAGCTTAAGGCCCCGGGGGAACATTCAGTACTTC
TRBJ2-3,TRBV11-2,TRBD2,many,CASSLVRTSGTDTQYF,TGTGCCAGCAGCTTAGTCAGGACTAGCGGGACAGATACGCAGTATTTT
TRBJ2-3,TRBV24-1,TRBD2,many,CATSAGPASGPTDTQYF,TGTGCCACCAGTGCAGGTCCGGCTAGCGGACCCACAGATACGCAGTATTTT
TRBJ1-2,TRBV25-1,-,many,CASKQGPGYTF,TGTGCCAGCAAACAGGGACCTGGCTACACCTTC
TRBJ2-4,TRBV20-1,-,few,CSASDRSGAIAKNIQYF,TGCAGTGCTAGTGACCGATCCGGGGCCATAGCCAAAAACATTCAGTACTTC
TRBJ2-1,TRBV12-3/TRBV12-4,TRBD2,many,CASSLAGGPGDEQFF,TGTGCCAGCAGCCTAGCGGGAGGGCCGGGGGATGAGCAGTTCTTC
TRBJ2-5,TRBV5-8,TRBD2,-,CATSGRAETQYF,TGTGCCACTAGCGGGAGGGCCGAGACCCAGTACTTC
TRBJ2-5,TRBV6-1,-,many,CASSEGQGFGTQYF,TGTGCCAGCAGTGAAGGGCAGGGATTCGGGACCCAGTACTTC
TRBJ1-2,TRBV7-3,-,few,CASRLAGVDGYTF,TGTGCCAGCAGACTTGCAGGGGTTGATGGCTACACCTTC
TRBJ2-6,TRBV30,-,many,CAWMGVNVLTF,TGTGCCTGGATGGGAGTCAACGTCCTGACTTTC
TRBJ2-1,TRBV7-3,TRBD2,many,CASSPTGGRANEQFF,TGTGCCAGCAGCCCCACCGGCGGGAGGGCTAATGAGCAGTTCTTC
TRBJ2-7,TRBV6-2/TRBV6-3,TRBD1,-,CASSYGTGGYEQYF,TGTGCCAGCAGTTACGGGACAGGGGGATACGAGCAGTACTTC
TRBJ2-1,TRBV7-2,TRBD1,many,CASSVGQGALNEQFF,TGTGCCAGCAGCGTGGGACAGGGGGCGCTTAATGAGCAGTTCTTC
TRBJ2-1,TRBV5-1,-,few,CAGSLSTTREQFF,TGCGCCGGCAGCTTGAGCACAACTAGGGAGCAGTTCTTC
TRBJ1-2,TRBV30,-,many,CAWSPDRLRGYTF,TGTGCCTGGAGTCCGGACCGCCTCAGGGGCTACACCTTC
TRBJ2-7,TRBV5-1,-,few,CASSPRSPDRLGGGVNEQYF,TGCGCCAGCAGCCCACGCTCCCCGGACAGGCTTGGGGGGGGTGTCAACGAGCAGTACTTC
TRBJ2-2,TRBV7-3,TRBD2,few,CASSFGRANTGELFF,TGTGCCAGCAGCTTCGGGAGGGCGAACACCGGGGAGCTGTTTTTT
TRBJ2-7,TRBV6-6,TRBD1,few,CASSYPGQGPEQYF,TGTGCCAGCAGTTACCCGGGACAGGGGCCAGAGCAGTACTTC
TRBJ1-4,TRBV5-1,TRBD1,few,CASSLDGTGDEKLFF,TGCGCCAGCAGCTTGGACGGGACAGGGGATGAAAAACTGTTTTTT
TRBJ1-2,TRBV29-1,-,many,CSVEWDRASPPYYGYTF,TGCAGCGTTGAATGGGACCGCGCCTCCCCTCCTTACTATGGCTACACCTTC
TRBJ2-5,TRBV24-1,-,many,CATSDGSEETQYF,TGTGCCACCAGTGATGGGTCAGAGGAGACCCAGTACTTC